This T cell receptor beta chain derives from a study of siplizumab effects on memory and regulatory T cells. Study results and caveats: Suppressive activity of Tregs proliferating in siplizumab cultures remained unconfirmed.

For this clone: Antigen specificity is unknown.

The length of the CDR3 is 14 residues. Germline V gene data show CDR1 as SNHLY and CDR2 as FYNNEI. Between the trimmed V and J ends, which lost 7 bases and 2 bases, there was a span of 14 bases. Clones were read by immunoSEQ multiplex PCR, and TCRdb kept only the in-frame ones, dropping some. The sample has tens of thousands of clones, approximately 84% seen once. The receptor was isolated from a human donor in good health. The chain combines TRBV2 with TRBJ1-1; no clear D. Sequencing input: naive CD8+ T cells sorted from blood. Written as DNA, the CDR3 is TGTGCCAGCAATACCGGAGGGCCTAACACTGAAGCTTTCTTT. Residues: CASNTGGPNTEAFF.